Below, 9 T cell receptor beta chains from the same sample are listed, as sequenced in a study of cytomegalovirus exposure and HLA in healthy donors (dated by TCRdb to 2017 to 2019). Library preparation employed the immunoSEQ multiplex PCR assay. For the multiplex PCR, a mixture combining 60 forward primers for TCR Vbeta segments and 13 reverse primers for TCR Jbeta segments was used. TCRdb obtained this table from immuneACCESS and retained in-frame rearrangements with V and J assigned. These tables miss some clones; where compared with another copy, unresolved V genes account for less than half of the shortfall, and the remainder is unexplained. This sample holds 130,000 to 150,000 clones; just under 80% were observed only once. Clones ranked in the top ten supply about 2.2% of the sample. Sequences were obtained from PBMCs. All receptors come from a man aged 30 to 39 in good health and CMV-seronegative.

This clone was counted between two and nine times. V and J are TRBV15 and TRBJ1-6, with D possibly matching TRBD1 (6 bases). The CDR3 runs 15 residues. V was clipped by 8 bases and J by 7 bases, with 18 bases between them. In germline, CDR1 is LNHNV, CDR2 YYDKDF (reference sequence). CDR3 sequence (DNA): TGTGCCACCTCCGGGGACAAGGGGATGAATTCACCCCTCCACTTT. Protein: CATSGDKGMNSPLHF.

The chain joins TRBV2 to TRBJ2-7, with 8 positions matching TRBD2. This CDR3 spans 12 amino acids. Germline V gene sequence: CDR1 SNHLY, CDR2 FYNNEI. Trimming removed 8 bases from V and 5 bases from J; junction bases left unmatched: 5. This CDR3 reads CASGGLADEQYF. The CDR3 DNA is TGTGCCAGCGGCGGACTAGCAGACGAGCAGTACTTC. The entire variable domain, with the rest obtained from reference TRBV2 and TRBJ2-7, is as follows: EPEVTQTPSHQVTQMGQEVILRCVPISNHLYFYWYRQILGQKVEFLVSFYNNEISEKSEIFDDQFSVERPDGSNFTLKIRSTKLEDSAMYFCASGGLADEQYFGPGTRLTVT.

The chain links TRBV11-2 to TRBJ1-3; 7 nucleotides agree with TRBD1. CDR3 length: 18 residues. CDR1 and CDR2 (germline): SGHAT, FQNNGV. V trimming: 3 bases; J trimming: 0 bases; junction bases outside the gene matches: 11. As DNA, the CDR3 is TGTGCCAGCAGCTTCCGGACAGGCCCAGCGATCTCTGGAAACACCATATATTTT. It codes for CASSFRTGPAISGNTIYF.

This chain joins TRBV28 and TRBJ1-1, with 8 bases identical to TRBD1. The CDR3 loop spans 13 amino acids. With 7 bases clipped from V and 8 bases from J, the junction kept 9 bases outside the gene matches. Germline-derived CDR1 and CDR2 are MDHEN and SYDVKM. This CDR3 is CASTNGQGLEAFF. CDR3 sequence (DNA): TGTGCCAGCACCAACGGACAGGGCCTCGAAGCTTTCTTT. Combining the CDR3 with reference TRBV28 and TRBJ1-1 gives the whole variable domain DVKVTQSSRYLVKRTGEKVFLECVQDMDHENMFWYRQDPGLGLRLIYFSYDVKMKEKGDIPEGYSVSREKKERFSLILESASTNQTSMYLCASTNGQGLEAFFGQGTRLTVV.

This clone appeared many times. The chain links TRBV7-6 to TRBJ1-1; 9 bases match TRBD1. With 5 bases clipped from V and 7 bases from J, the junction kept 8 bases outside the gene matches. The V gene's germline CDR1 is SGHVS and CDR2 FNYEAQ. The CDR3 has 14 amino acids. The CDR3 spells CASSRPTGGGEAFF. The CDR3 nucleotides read TGTGCCAGCAGCCGACCTACAGGGGGCGGTGAAGCTTTCTTT.

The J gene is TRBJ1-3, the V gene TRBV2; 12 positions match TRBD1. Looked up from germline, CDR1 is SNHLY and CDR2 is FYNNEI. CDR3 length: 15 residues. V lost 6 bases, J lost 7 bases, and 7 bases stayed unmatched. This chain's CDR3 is CASRPGQGAWNTIYF. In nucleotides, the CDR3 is TGTGCCAGCAGGCCGGGACAGGGGGCCTGGAACACCATATATTTT.

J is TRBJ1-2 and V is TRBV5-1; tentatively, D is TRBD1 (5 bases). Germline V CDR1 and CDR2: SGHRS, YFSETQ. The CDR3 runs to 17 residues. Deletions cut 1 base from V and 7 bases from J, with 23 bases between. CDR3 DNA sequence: TGCGCCAGCAGCTTGATGAGGATGGGGCAGAATTTCTTTGGCTACACCTTC. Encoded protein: CASSLMRMGQNFFGYTF.

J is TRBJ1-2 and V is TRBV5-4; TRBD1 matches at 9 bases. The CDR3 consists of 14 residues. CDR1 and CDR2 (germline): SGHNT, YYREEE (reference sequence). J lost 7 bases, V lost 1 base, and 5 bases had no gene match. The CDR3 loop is CASSLTGQGSGYTF. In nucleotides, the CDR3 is TGTGCCAGCAGCTTGACGGGACAGGGTTCTGGCTACACCTTC.

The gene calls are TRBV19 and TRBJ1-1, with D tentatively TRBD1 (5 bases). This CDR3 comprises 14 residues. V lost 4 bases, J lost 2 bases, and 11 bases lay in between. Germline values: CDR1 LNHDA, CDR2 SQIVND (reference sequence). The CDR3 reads CASSTVTVNTEAFF. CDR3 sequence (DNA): TGTGCCAGTAGTACCGTGACAGTTAACACTGAAGCTTTCTTT.